These 16 T cell receptor beta chains came from one sample sequenced in a study of blood T cell repertoires in COVID-19. TCRdb's copy holds only in-frame clones and misses some; the assay was immunoSEQ multiplex PCR. In the table there are 100,000 or so clones, roughly 79% of which are singletons. The specimen sequenced was peripheral blood. Receptors originate from a woman in her 70s with acute or convalescent COVID-19.

The chain couples TRBV7-9 to TRBJ2-3; D is perhaps TRBD1 (6 bases). CDR1 is SEHNR, CDR2 FQNEAQ, per germline (reference sequence). The CDR3 has 15 amino acids. Trimming stripped 5 bases from V and 3 bases from J, with 15 bases between. The CDR3 nucleotides are TGTGCCAGCAGCATAAAGACAGGTACTACAGATACGCAGTATTTT. Translated: CASSIKTGTTDTQYF.

This chain links TRBV5-8 with TRBJ1-2, with a tentative D call TRBD1 (6 bases). The germline gives CDR1 SGHTS, CDR2 YDEGEE. V lost 4 bases and J 4 bases, leaving 14 bases between the germline ends. CDR3 length equals 14 residues. This CDR3 reads CASSAQGFLYGYTF. As DNA, the CDR3 is TGTGCCAGCAGCGCGCAGGGGTTTCTCTATGGCTACACCTTC.

The CDR3 here is CASSLLAGWGDTQYF. CDR3 nucleotide sequence: TGTGCCAGCAGCTTGTTGGCGGGGTGGGGAGATACGCAGTATTTT. The chain carries TRBV5-8 and TRBJ2-3; tentatively, D is TRBD2 (6 bases). V gave up 1 base and J gave up 5 bases, with 14 bases separating them. CDR1 and CDR2 from the germline V gene are SGHTS and YDEGEE. This CDR3 is 15 amino acids long.

This clone was counted once. This chain uses TRBV7-2 with TRBJ2-5, with D perhaps TRBD2 (6 bases). V was shortened by 3 bases and J by 4 bases, with 12 bases between the two germline ends. In germline, CDR1 is SGHTA, CDR2 FQGNSA. The CDR3 loop spans 14 amino acids. DNA of the CDR3: TGTGCCAGCAGCTTGATGGGGGGTCCAGAGACCCAGTACTTC. Translation: CASSLMGGPETQYF.

A few counts support this clone. This chain joins TRBV5-4 and TRBJ1-1; perhaps TRBD1 as D (5 bases). CDR3 size: 16 residues. V lost 3 bases and J 1 base, leaving 16 bases between the germline ends. CDR1 and CDR2 (germline): SGHNT, YYREEE (reference sequence). CDR3 nucleotide sequence: TGTGCCAGCAGCTCCCCTGGGGGGGGTTGGAACACTGAAGCTTTCTTT. Translation: CASSSPGGGWNTEAFF. Filled out from reference TRBV5-4 and TRBJ1-1, the complete variable domain reads ETGVTQSPTHLIKTRGQQVTLRCSSQSGHNTVSWYQQALGQGPQFIFQYYREEENGRGNFPPRFSGLQFPNYSSELNVNALELDDSALYLCASSSPGGGWNTEAFFGQGTRLTVV.

The DNA of the CDR3 is TGTGCCAGCAGCTTCGGTCGCACTGAAGCTTTCTTT. It translates to CASSFGRTEAFF. The chain uses TRBV11-2 and TRBJ1-1; no clear D. The V and J ends lost 3 bases and 4 bases respectively, with 6 bases between them. The germline V gene encodes CDR1 SGHAT and CDR2 FQNNGV. CDR3 length equals 12 residues.

This clone was observed a few times. This chain uses TRBV5-6 with TRBJ2-7; D call uncertain. Trimming cost V 1 base and J 1 base, with 6 bases left between them. The CDR3 totals 13 residues. The germline V gene encodes CDR1 SGHDT and CDR2 YYEEEE. The CDR3 DNA follows: TGTGCCAGCAGCTTGCTACTGTCCTACGAGCAGTACTTC. Protein: CASSLLLSYEQYF.

The J gene is TRBJ2-6, the V gene TRBV4-1, with 7 bases lining up with TRBD2. This CDR3 is 18 amino acids long. With V trimmed by 3 bases and J by 0 bases, 8 bases remained unmatched. Germline V gene sequence: CDR1 MGHRA, CDR2 YSYEKL. The CDR3 DNA reads TGCGCCAGCAGCCAGACGGGACTAATGAGCTCTGGGGCCAACGTCCTGACTTTC. This translates into CASSQTGLMSSGANVLTF.

This clone was seen many times. This chain connects TRBV6-5 to TRBJ1-1; 8 nucleotides line up with TRBD1. The length of the CDR3 is 13 residues. Germline V gives CDR1 MNHEY, CDR2 SVGAGI. J lost 4 bases, V lost 6 bases, and 4 bases had no gene match. CDR3 in DNA: TGTGCCAGCAGGGACAGGGAGACCACTGAAGCTTTCTTT. Its translation is CASRDRETTEAFF.

The rearrangement uses TRBV27 and TRBJ2-7; 7 nucleotides agree with TRBD2. This CDR3 contains 17 residues. Germline V gene data show CDR1 as MNHEY and CDR2 as SMNVEV (reference sequence). After removal of 2 bases from V and 5 bases from J, the junction contained 15 bases not matched to a gene. The chain's CDR3 is CASSLRGGMASWDEQYF. CDR3 in DNA: TGTGCCAGCAGTTTACGGGGAGGGATGGCTAGCTGGGACGAGCAGTACTTC.

This clone has a single count. The chain uses TRBV24-1 and TRBJ2-1; 9 bases line up with TRBD1. The V segment lost 4 bases and the J segment 6 bases; nucleotides outside the gene matches: 9. This CDR3 region has 16 residues. The V gene's germline CDR1 is KGHDR and CDR2 SFDVKD. The DNA for the CDR3 is TGTGCCACCAGTGACGCACCGGGACAGGGTTCCAATGAGCAGTTCTTC. Translation: CATSDAPGQGSNEQFF.

This clone was counted only a few times. CDR3 residues: CASSSPGQSRTQHF. In DNA, the CDR3 is TGTGCCAGCAGTTCGCCAGGACAGTCTCGGACCCAGCATTTT. The V gene is TRBV28, the J gene TRBJ1-5, with D perhaps TRBD1 (6 bases). This CDR3 region has 14 residues. The germline V and J ends were trimmed by 4 bases and 11 bases, with 18 bases remaining between them. Germline CDR1 is MDHEN and CDR2 is SYDVKM.

The CDR3 reads CASSQGLPGLAAGEQFF. The DNA for the CDR3 is TGTGCCAGCAGCCAAGGGCTTCCGGGACTAGCGGCAGGGGAGCAGTTCTTC. The V call is TRBV14, the J call TRBJ2-1; 11 bases are shared with TRBD2. CDR1 is SGHDN, CDR2 FVKESK, per germline. The CDR3 runs 17 residues. Trimming took 1 base from V and 10 from J; bases not matched to a gene: 12.

The chain is built from TRBV29-1 and TRBJ2-1; 8 bases are a match to TRBD1. Germline CDR1 and CDR2: SQVTM and ANQGSEA. V dropped 1 base and J dropped 5; count of bases not matched to a gene: 13. The CDR3 extends over 17 amino acids. The CDR3 loop reads CSVEASTDRGIHNEQFF. The CDR3, as DNA: TGCAGCGTTGAAGCGTCAACAGACAGGGGCATCCACAATGAGCAGTTCTTC.

This clone was detected many times. The V and J genes are TRBV5-1 and TRBJ2-7; 7 bases are shared with TRBD1. Germline lookup yields CDR1 SGHRS and CDR2 YFSETQ. V was pared by 3 bases and J by 2 bases, with 8 bases of the junction left unmatched. The CDR3 length is 15 residues. This chain's CDR3 is CASSSRQGDPYEQYF. The CDR3 DNA reads TGCGCCAGCAGCTCTCGGCAGGGGGACCCCTACGAGCAGTACTTC.

The chain recombines TRBV27 with TRBJ1-1; 7 bases line up with TRBD1. Germline-derived CDR1 and CDR2 are MNHEY and SMNVEV (reference sequence). Trimming removed 3 bases from V and 5 bases from J; junction bases left unmatched: 12. This CDR3 spans 16 amino acids. This CDR3 reads CASSFSPPGGYTEAFF. The CDR3 DNA reads as TGTGCCAGCAGTTTCTCTCCCCCAGGGGGGTATACTGAAGCTTTCTTT.